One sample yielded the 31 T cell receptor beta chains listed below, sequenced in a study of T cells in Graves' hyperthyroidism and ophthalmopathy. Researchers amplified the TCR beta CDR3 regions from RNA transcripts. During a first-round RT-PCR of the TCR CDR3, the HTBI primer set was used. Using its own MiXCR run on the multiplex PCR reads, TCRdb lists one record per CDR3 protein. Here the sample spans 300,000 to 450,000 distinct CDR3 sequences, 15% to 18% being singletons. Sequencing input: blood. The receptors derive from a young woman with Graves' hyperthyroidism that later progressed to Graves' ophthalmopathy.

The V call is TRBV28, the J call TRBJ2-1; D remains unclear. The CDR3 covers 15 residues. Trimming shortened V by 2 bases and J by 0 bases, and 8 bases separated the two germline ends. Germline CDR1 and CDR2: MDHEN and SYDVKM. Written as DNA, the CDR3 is TGTGCCAGCAGTTTAACGGTTAACTCCTACAATGAGCAGTTCTTC. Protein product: CASSLTVNSYNEQFF.

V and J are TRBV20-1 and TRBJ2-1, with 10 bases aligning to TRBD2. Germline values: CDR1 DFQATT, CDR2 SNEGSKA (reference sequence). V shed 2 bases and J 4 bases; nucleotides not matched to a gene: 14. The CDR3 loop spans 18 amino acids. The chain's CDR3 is CSARIGLAGESQYNEQFF. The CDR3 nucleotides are TGCAGTGCTAGAATTGGTCTAGCGGGAGAGTCACAATACAATGAGCAGTTCTTC.

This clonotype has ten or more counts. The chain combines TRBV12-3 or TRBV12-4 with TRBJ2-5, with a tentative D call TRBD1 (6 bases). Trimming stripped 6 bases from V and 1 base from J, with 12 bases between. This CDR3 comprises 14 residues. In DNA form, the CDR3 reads TGTGCCAGCAGCTGGGGGCCAGCCCAAGAGACCCAGTACTTC. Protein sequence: CASSWGPAQETQYF.

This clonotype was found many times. The CDR3 protein is CASSWDRRNEKLFF. The CDR3 bases are TGTGCCAGCAGTTGGGACAGACGAAATGAAAAACTGTTTTTT. V gene TRBV28 combines with J gene TRBJ1-4, with 7 bases matching TRBD1. Trimming took 4 bases from V and 5 from J; bases not matched to a gene: 4. The CDR3 totals 14 residues. From germline, CDR1 is MDHEN and CDR2 SYDVKM.

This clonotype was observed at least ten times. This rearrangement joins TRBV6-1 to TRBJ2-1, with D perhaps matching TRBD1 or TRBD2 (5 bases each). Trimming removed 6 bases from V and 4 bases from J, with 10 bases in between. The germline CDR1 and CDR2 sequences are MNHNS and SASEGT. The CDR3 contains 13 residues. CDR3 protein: CASSSGLYNEQFF. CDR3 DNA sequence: TGTGCCAGCAGCTCGGGGCTTTACAATGAGCAGTTCTTC.

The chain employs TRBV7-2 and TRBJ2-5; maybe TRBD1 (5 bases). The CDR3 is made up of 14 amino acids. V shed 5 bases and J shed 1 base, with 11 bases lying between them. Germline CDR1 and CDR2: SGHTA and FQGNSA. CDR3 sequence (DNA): TGTGCCAGCAGCCTATGGGGCCCCCAAGAGACCCAGTACTTC. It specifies CASSLWGPQETQYF.

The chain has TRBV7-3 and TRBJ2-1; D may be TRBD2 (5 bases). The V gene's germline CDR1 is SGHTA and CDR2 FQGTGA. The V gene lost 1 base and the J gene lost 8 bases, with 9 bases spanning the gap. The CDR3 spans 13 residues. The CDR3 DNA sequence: TGTGCCAGCAGCTTAAGCTTGAGGGATGAGCAGTTCTTC. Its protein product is CASSLSLRDEQFF.

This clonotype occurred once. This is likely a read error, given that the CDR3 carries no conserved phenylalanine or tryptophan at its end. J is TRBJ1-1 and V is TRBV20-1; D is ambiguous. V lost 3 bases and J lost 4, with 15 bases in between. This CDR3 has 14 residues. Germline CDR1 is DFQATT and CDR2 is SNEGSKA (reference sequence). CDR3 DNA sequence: TGCAGTGCTAGGACAATCTTAGGGAGCACTGAAGCTTTCTTG. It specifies CSARTILGSTEAFL.

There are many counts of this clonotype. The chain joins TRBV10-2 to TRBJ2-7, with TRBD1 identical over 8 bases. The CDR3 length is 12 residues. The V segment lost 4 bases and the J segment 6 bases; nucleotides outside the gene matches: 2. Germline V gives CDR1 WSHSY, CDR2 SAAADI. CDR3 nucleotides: TGCGCCAGCAGTGCTACAGGGGGCGAGCAGTACTTC. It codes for CASSATGGEQYF.

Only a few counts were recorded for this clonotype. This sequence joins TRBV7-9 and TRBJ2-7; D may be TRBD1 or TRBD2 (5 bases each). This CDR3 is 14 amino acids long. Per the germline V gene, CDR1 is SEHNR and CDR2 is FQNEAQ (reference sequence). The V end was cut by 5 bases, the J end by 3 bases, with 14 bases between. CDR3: CASSPPGTNYEQYF. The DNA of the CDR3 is TGTGCCAGCAGCCCACCCGGGACGAACTACGAGCAGTACTTC.

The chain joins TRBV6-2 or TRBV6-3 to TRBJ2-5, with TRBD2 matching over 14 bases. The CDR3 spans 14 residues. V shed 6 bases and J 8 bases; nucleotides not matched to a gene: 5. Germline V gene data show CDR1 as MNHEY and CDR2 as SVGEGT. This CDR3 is CASRKGLAGETQYF. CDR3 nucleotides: TGTGCCAGCAGAAAGGGACTAGCGGGAGAAACCCAGTACTTC.

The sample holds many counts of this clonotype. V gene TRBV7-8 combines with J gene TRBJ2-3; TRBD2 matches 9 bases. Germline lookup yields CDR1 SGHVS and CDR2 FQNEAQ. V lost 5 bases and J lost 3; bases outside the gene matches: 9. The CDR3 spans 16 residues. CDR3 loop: CASSPGTSSVTDTQYF. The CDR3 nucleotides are TGTGCCAGCAGCCCGGGGACTAGCTCTGTAACAGATACGCAGTATTTT.

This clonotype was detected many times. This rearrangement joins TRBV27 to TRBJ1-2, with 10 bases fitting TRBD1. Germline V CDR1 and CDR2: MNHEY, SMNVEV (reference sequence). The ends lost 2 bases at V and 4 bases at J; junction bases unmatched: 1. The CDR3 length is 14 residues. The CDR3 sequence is CASSLGQGGYGYTF. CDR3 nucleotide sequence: TGTGCCAGCAGTTTAGGACAGGGGGGCTATGGCTACACCTTC.

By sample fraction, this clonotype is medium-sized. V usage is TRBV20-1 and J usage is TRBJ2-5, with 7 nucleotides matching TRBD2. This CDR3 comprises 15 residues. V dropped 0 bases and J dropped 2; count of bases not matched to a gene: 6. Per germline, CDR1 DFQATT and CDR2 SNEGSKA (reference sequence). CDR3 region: CSARDLGTNQETQYF. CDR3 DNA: TGCAGTGCTAGAGATCTTGGGACTAATCAAGAGACCCAGTACTTC.

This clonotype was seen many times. The CDR3 region is CASSQGAETEAFF. The CDR3 DNA reads as TGTGCCAGCTCACAGGGGGCTGAGACTGAAGCTTTCTTT. V is TRBV18 and J is TRBJ1-1; 7 positions agree with TRBD1. CDR1 and CDR2 from the germline V gene are KGHSH and LQKENI. The junction had 4 bases not matched to a gene; V was cut back by 4 bases and J by 5 bases. This CDR3 region has 13 residues.

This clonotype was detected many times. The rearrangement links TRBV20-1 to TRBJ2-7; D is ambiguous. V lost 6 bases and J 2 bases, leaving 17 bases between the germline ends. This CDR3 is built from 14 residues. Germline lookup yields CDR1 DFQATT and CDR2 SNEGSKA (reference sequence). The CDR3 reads CSAPETLETYEQYF. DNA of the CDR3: TGCAGTGCGCCGGAGACTCTCGAAACCTACGAGCAGTACTTC.

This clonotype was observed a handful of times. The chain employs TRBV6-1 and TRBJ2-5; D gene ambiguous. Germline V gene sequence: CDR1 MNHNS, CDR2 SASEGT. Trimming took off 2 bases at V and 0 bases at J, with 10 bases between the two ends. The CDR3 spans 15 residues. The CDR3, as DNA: TGTGCCAGCAGTGAACAGAGATCGTACCAAGAGACCCAGTACTTC. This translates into CASSEQRSYQETQYF.

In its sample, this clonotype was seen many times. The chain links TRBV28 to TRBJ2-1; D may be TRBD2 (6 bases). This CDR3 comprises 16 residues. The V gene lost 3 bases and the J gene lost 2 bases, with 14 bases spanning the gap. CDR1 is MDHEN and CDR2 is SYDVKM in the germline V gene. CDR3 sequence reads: CASSFTPGTAYNEQFF. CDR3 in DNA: TGTGCCAGCAGTTTCACCCCCGGGACTGCCTACAATGAGCAGTTCTTC.

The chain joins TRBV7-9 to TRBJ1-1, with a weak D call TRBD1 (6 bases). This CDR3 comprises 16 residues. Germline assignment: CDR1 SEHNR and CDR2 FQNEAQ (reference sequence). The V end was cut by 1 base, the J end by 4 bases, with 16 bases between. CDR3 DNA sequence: TGTGCCAGCAGCTTAGGCTCCCAGGGGCGGGTCACTGAAGCTTTCTTT. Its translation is CASSLGSQGRVTEAFF. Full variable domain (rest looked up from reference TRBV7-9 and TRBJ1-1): DTGVSQNPRHKITKRGQNVTFRCDPISEHNRLYWYRQTLGQGPEFLTYFQNEAQLEKSRLLSDRFSAERPKGSFSTLEIQRTEQGDSAMYLCASSLGSQGRVTEAFFGQGTRLTVV.

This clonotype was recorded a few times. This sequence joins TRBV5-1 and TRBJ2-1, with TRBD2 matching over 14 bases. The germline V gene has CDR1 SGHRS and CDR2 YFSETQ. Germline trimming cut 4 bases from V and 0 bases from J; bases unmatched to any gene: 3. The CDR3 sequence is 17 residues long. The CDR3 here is CASSPGLAGGSYNEQFF. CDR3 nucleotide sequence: TGCGCCAGCAGCCCTGGACTAGCGGGAGGCTCCTACAATGAGCAGTTCTTC.

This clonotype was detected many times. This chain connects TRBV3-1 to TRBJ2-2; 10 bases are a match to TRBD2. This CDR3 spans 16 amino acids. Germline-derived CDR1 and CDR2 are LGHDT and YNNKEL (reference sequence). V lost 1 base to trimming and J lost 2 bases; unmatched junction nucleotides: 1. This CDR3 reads CASSQGTSGNTGELFF. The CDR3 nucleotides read TGTGCCAGCAGCCAAGGGACTAGCGGTAACACCGGGGAGCTGTTTTTT.

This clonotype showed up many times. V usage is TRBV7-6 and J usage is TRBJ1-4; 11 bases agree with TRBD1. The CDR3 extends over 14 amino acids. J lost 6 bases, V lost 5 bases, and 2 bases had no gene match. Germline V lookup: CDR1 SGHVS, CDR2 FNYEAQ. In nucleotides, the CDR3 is TGTGCCAGCAGCCGGACAGGGGGCGATGAAAAACTGTTTTTT. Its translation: CASSRTGGDEKLFF.

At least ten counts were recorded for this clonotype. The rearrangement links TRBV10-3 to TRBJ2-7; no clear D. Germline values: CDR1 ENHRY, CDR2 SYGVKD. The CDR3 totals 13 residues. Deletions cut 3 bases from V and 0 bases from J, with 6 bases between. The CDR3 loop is CAISEPRSYEQYF. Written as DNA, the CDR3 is TGTGCCATCAGTGAACCACGCTCCTACGAGCAGTACTTC.

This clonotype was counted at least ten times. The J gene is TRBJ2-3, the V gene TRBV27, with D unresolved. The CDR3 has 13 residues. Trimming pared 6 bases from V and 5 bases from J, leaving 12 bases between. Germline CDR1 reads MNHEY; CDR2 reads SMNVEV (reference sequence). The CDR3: CASSIRNRDTQYF. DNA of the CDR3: TGTGCCAGCAGCATCCGGAATAGAGATACGCAGTATTTT.

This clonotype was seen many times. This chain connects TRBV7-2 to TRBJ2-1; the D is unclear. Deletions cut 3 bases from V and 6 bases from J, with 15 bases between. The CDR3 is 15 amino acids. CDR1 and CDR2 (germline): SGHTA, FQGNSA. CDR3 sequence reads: CASSFRHAGFNEQFF. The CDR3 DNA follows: TGTGCCAGCAGCTTTCGGCACGCCGGTTTCAATGAGCAGTTCTTC.

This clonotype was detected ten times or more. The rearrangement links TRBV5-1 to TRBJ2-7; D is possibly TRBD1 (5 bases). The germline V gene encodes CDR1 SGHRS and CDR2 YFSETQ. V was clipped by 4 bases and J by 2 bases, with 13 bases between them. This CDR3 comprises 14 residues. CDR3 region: CASSRERGTYEQYF. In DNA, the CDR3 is TGCGCCAGCAGCCGTGAAAGGGGTACCTACGAGCAGTACTTC.

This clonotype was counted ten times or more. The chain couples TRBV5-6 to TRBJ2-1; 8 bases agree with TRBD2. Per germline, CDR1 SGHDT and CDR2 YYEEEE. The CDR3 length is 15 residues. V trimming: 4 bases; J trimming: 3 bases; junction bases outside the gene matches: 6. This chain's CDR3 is CASSNLAGLYNEQFF. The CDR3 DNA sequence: TGTGCCAGCAGCAATTTAGCGGGACTCTACAATGAGCAGTTCTTC.

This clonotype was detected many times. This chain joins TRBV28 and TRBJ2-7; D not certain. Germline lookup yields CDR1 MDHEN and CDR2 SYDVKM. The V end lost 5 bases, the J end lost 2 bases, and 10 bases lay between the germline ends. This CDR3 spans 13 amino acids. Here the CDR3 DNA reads TGTGCCAGCAGTCCCGAATGGACCTACGAGCAGTACTTC. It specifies CASSPEWTYEQYF.

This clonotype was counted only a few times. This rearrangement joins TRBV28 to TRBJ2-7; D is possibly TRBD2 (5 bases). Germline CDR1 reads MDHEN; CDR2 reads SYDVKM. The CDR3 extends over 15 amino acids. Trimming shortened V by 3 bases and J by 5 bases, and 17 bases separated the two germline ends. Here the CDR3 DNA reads TGTGCCAGCAGTTTTAGTGGGAGTACTGTAAACGAGCAGTACTTC. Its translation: CASSFSGSTVNEQYF. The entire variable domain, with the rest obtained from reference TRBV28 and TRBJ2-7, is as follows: DVKVTQSSRYLVKRTGEKVFLECVQDMDHENMFWYRQDPGLGLRLIYFSYDVKMKEKGDIPEGYSVSREKKERFSLILESASTNQTSMYLCASSFSGSTVNEQYFGPGTRLTVT.

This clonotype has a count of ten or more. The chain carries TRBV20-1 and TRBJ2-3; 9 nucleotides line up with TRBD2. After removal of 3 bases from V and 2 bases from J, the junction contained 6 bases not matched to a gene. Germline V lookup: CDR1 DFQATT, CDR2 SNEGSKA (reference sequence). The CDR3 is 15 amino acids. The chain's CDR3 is CSARVLAGTTDTQYF. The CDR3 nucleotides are TGCAGTGCTAGGGTTCTAGCGGGGACCACAGATACGCAGTATTTT.

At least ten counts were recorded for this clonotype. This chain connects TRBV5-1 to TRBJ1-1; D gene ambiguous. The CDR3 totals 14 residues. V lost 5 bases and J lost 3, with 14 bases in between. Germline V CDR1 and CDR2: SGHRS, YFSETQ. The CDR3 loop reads CASRVSTADTEAFF. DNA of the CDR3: TGCGCCAGCAGAGTCTCGACGGCGGACACTGAAGCTTTCTTT.